This TCR beta chain stems from a study of cytomegalovirus exposure and HLA in healthy donors. For the study at large: Counted in an early data release were tens of millions of unique TCRs from HLA-typed donors. General observations from the study: Rare TCR sequences dominated, though some public TCRs recurred in many donors. A later analysis linked a missense DCLRE1C variant to TCR beta V- and J-gene trimming.

The PCR had 60 Vbeta and 13 Jbeta primers. Clones were read by immunoSEQ multiplex PCR, and TCRdb kept only the in-frame ones, dropping some. The sample carries more than 95,000 clones, around 80% recorded once. The CDR3 has 16 residues. CDR1 is SQVTM and CDR2 is ANQGSEA in the germline V gene. V was shortened by 6 bases and J by 0 bases, with 18 bases between the two germline ends. Of note for this clone: Antigen specificity is unknown.

The sample was PBMCs. The receptor's source is a woman in her thirties or forties in good health and CMV-seronegative. The V call is TRBV29-1, the J call TRBJ1-5, with D perhaps TRBD1 (6 bases). CDR3 sequence reads: CSVQLTGRYSNQPQHF. CDR3 coding DNA: TGCAGCGTGCAGTTGACAGGAAGATATAGCAATCAGCCCCAGCATTTT.